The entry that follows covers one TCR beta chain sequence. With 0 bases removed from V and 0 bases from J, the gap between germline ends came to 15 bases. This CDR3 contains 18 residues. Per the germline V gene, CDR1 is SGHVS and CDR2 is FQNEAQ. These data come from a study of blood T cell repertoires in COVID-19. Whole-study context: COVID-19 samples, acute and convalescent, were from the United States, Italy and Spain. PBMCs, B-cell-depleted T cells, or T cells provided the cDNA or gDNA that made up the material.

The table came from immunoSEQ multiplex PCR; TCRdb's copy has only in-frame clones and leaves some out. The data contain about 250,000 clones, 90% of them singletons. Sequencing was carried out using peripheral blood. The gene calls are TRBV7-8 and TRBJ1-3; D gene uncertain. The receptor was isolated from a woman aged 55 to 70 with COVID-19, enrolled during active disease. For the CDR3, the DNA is TGTGCCAGCAGCTTAGCCCCCGCCTCAGAACGCTCTGGAAACACCATATATTTT. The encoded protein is CASSLAPASERSGNTIYF.